These 13 T cell receptor beta chains came from one sample sequenced in a study of cytomegalovirus exposure and HLA in healthy donors. PCR used 60 Vbeta primers and 13 Jbeta primers. The method was immunoSEQ multiplex PCR; TCRdb's version includes in-frame clones alone and lacks a portion of them. Here the sample table reports about 64,000 clones. Sequencing was carried out using PBMCs. The receptors derive from a woman aged 18-29 years in good health and CMV-seronegative.

The V call is TRBV28, the J call TRBJ1-2; a weak D match, TRBD1 (6 bases). The ends were cut back, 6 bases at V and 5 bases at J, with 13 bases in the middle. The CDR3 is 13 residues long. Per the germline V gene, CDR1 is MDHEN and CDR2 is SYDVKM. CDR3 bases: TGTGCCAGCAGACGGACAGAAATGTATGGCTACACCTTC. It specifies CASRRTEMYGYTF.

The rearrangement joins TRBV2 to TRBJ1-5; TRBD1 is a possible D gene (6 bases). Germline V gene lookup returns CDR1 SNHLY and CDR2 FYNNEI. V lost 5 bases and J lost 7, with 15 bases in between. The CDR3 consists of 14 residues. CDR3: CASSNQGRGQPQHF. The CDR3 region has the DNA TGTGCCAGCAGTAACCAAGGGAGGGGGCAGCCCCAGCATTTT.

The chain carries TRBV6-6 and TRBJ2-5; TRBD1 aligns across 7 bases. The closer fit of TRBJ2-7 to the DNA end suggests the J call may be wrong. The CDR3 is made up of 14 amino acids. In germline, CDR1 is MNHNY, CDR2 SVGAGI (reference sequence). The CDR3 DNA is TGTGCCAGCAGGTGGGACAGTGGGAGCCACGAGCAGTACTTC. As protein: CASRWDSGSHEQYF.

V is TRBV7-8 and J is TRBJ2-7; 9 nucleotides align to TRBD1. V dropped 1 base and J dropped 4; count of bases not matched to a gene: 5. CDR1 SGHVS and CDR2 FQNEAQ come from the germline V gene. This CDR3 has 15 residues. The CDR3 sequence: CASSLVTGGIYEQYF. The CDR3 DNA is TGTGCCAGCAGCTTAGTGACAGGGGGGATTTACGAGCAGTACTTC.

About this clone itself: At one end the junction does not follow the germline gene, possibly because of a read error. DNA of the CDR3: TGTGCTAGCAGCTGGGGACTAGCGGGAGTAAATGAGCAGTTCTTC. As protein: CASSWGLAGVNEQFF. V and J are TRBV7-7 and TRBJ2-1; 14 nucleotides agree with TRBD2. CDR1 is SSHAT and CDR2 is FNYEAQ in the germline V gene (reference sequence). The CDR3 loop spans 15 amino acids. Full variable domain (missing parts from reference TRBV7-7 and TRBJ2-1): GAGVSQSPRYKVTKRGQDVTLRCDPISSHATLYWYQQALGQGPEFLTYFNYEAQPDKSGLPSDRFSAERPEGSISTLTIQRTEQRDSAMYRCASSWGLAGVNEQFFGPGTRLTVL.

CDR3 protein: CAMEAGQGAYEQYF. The DNA of the CDR3 is TGTGCCATGGAAGCCGGGCAGGGGGCCTACGAGCAGTACTTC. The chain uses TRBV27 and TRBJ2-7; 7 nucleotides align to TRBD1. From germline, CDR1 is MNHEY and CDR2 SMNVEV (reference sequence). The V segment lost 10 bases and the J segment 2 bases; nucleotides outside the gene matches: 11. The CDR3 sequence is 14 residues long.

This sequence joins TRBV5-4 and TRBJ2-7; D perhaps matches TRBD1 (6 bases). Germline V gene data show CDR1 as SGHNT and CDR2 as YYREEE (reference sequence). Trimming took off 0 bases at V and 3 bases at J, with 10 bases between the two ends. This CDR3 is built from 14 residues. As DNA, the CDR3 is TGTGCCAGCAGCTTGGCCGGGACACTCTACGAGCAGTACTTC. Protein: CASSLAGTLYEQYF.

The chain recombines TRBV28 with TRBJ2-1; 8 bases map to TRBD2. Looked up from germline, CDR1 is MDHEN and CDR2 is SYDVKM. V shed 5 bases, J shed 14 bases, and the junction held 5 bases outside the gene matches. There are 11 residues in the CDR3. The CDR3 loop is CASSTREGEFF. The CDR3 DNA sequence: TGTGCCAGCAGTACCCGGGAGGGGGAGTTCTTC. Full variable domain (outside the CDR3, taken from reference TRBV28 and TRBJ2-1): DVKVTQSSRYLVKRTGEKVFLECVQDMDHENMFWYRQDPGLGLRLIYFSYDVKMKEKGDIPEGYSVSREKKERFSLILESASTNQTSMYLCASSTREGEFFGPGTRLTVL.

The CDR3 DNA reads as TGTGCCAGCAGTTTAGGGAGAAGGCAGACTAATTCACCCCTCCACTTT. Translating it yields CASSLGRRQTNSPLHF. V is TRBV28 and J is TRBJ1-6, with unresolved D. The CDR3 has 16 amino acids. The germline gives CDR1 MDHEN, CDR2 SYDVKM. V lost 2 bases to trimming and J lost 6 bases, with 14 bases between them.

This chain joins TRBV27 and TRBJ1-3; no firm D call. From germline, CDR1 is MNHEY and CDR2 SMNVEV (reference sequence). The CDR3 sequence is 13 residues long. V lost 8 bases and J lost 4, with 12 bases in between. In nucleotides, the CDR3 is TGTGCCAGCCGCTTTCTAGGCGGAAACACCATATATTTT. It translates to CASRFLGGNTIYF.

The gene calls are TRBV4-1 and TRBJ1-5, with a possible D match to TRBD1 (6 bases). The CDR3 has 16 amino acids. Trimming took 2 bases from V and 4 from J, leaving 15 bases between them. CDR1 and CDR2 from the germline V gene are MGHRA and YSYEKL. The CDR3 protein is CASSQPTQGRNQPQHF. For the CDR3, the DNA is TGCGCCAGCAGCCAACCTACTCAGGGGCGAAATCAGCCCCAGCATTTT.

The chain is built from TRBV28 and TRBJ2-7; TRBD2 is a possible D gene (5 bases). This CDR3 has 18 amino acids. Germline assignment: CDR1 MDHEN and CDR2 SYDVKM. Between the trimmed V and J ends, which lost 4 bases and 5 bases, there was a span of 27 bases. Here the CDR3 reads CASSYPNEGVGPLDEQYF. CDR3 nucleotides: TGTGCCAGCAGTTACCCAAATGAGGGTGTCGGGCCCCTCGACGAGCAGTACTTC.

This chain's CDR3 is CASSQGSWRALGYEQYF. In nucleotides, the CDR3 is TGCGCCAGCAGCCAAGGGTCGTGGCGGGCCCTCGGCTACGAGCAGTACTTC. The J gene is TRBJ2-7, the V gene TRBV4-1, with a possible D match to TRBD2 (5 bases). V gave up 1 base and J gave up 3 bases, with 19 bases separating them. The CDR3 sequence is 17 residues long. Germline V gene lookup returns CDR1 MGHRA and CDR2 YSYEKL.